This T cell receptor (beta chain) was sequenced in a study of OX40 agonist ivuxolimab in advanced cancers. About the study: A diagnosis of hepatocellular carcinoma, melanoma, renal cell or head and neck cancer was present in dose-escalation patients. The study, taken as a whole, reports: People who partly responded at 0.1-3.0 mg/kg had some of the least clonal expansion seen.

Generated by immunoSEQ multiplex PCR, the TCRdb table keeps only in-frame clones and is missing some. The sample records roughly 67,000 clones, 88% being singletons. Turning to this clone: Antigen specificity is unknown.

CDR3 length equals 17 residues. Germline values: CDR1 SGHRS, CDR2 YFSETQ. Trimming removed 0 bases from V and 5 bases from J, with 17 bases in between. V usage is TRBV5-1 and J usage is TRBJ2-2, with a possible D match to TRBD2 (5 bases). Sample: CD4+ or CD8+ T cells sorted from blood, taken in a trial of the OX40 agonist ivuxolimab. This receptor was identified in an adult with an advanced solid tumor such as melanoma, head and neck, liver or kidney cancer. The CDR3 spells CASSLAGDGRRTGELFF. CDR3 nucleotide sequence: TGCGCCAGCAGCTTGGCCGGTGACGGCCGGAGGACCGGGGAGCTGTTTTTT.